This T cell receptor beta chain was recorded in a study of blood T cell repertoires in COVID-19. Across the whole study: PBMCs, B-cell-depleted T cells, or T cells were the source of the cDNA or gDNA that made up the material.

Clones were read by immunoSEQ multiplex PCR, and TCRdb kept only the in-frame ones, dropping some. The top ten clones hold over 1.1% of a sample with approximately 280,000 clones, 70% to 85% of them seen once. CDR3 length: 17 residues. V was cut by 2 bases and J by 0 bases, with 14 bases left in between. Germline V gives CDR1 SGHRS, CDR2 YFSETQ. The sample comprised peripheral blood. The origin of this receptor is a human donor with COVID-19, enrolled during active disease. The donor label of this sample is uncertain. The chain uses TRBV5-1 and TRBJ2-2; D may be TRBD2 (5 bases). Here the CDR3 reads CASSFILDAANTGELFF. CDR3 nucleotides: TGCGCCAGCAGCTTCATACTAGACGCCGCGAACACCGGGGAGCTGTTTTTT.